This T cell receptor (beta chain) was profiled in a study of blood T cells in healthy people across ages. Through a sample-barcoded 5' primer and a J-beta primer mix, a second PCR was run for roughly 6 to 11 cycles. Via MiXCR, TCRdb re-called the 5' RACE reads, giving one row per CDR3 protein. The sample yields approximately 800,000 distinct CDR3 sequences, about three fifths seen once. The V gene's germline CDR1 is SGHTA and CDR2 FQGNSA. The CDR3 extends over 17 amino acids. J gave up 1 base and V 8 bases, and 11 bases lay outside the gene matches. The V call is TRBV7-2, the J call TRBJ2-3; 11 nucleotides line up with TRBD2. The sequencing sample was made of blood. The receptor comes from a man under 40 in good health. DNA of the CDR3: TGTGCCAGCGCTGGGGCTAGCGGGGGGAGGGGCACAGATACGCAGTATTTT. This encodes CASAGASGGRGTDTQYF.